This TCR beta chain was retrieved from a study of blood T cells in healthy people across ages. Sample-barcoded 5' priming and a J-beta primer mix drove a second PCR of about 6 to 12 cycles. TCRdb reanalysed the 5' RACE reads using MiXCR and keeps one entry per CDR3 protein. The table lists roughly 930,000 distinct CDR3 sequences, around 46% of them singletons. The ends were cut back, 3 bases at V and 0 bases at J, with 11 bases in the middle. From germline, CDR1 is KGHDR and CDR2 SFDVKD. CDR3 size: 16 residues. This clonotype was counted at least ten times. The antigen remains undetermined. Study outcomes and limitations: With age, beta diversity per million T cells declined roughly linearly, significantly by about 37.

This sequence originates from a man younger than 45 in good health. Sequencing used blood. The chain uses TRBV24-1 and TRBJ2-1; tentative D call: TRBD2 (6 bases). CDR3 bases: TGTGCCACCAGTGATCCGGGGGTCCCCTCCTACAATGAGCAGTTCTTC. Translation gives CATSDPGVPSYNEQFF.